The rows below give T cell receptor beta chains drawn from one sample of a study of T cell clusters in autoimmune cytopenias. TCRdb processed the multiplex PCR reads again and assigns one entry to each CDR3 protein, with no DNA. The table lists 5,000 to 6,500 distinct CDR3 sequences. The specimen sequenced was peripheral blood. The receptors were gathered from a human donor with an autoimmune cytopenia or autoimmune hepatitis (not recorded which). Each CDR3 is given with its conserved first and last residue. The order of the fields is CDR3 protein, V gene, clone size, J gene. The listing skips clone size in some rows; elsewhere it reads once, few, many or a size class.

CDR3: CASSSNYPADTQYF
V: TRBV6-2/TRBV6-3
size: medium-sized
J: TRBJ2-3

CDR3: CSVDPFPNTIYF
V: TRBV29-1
size: medium-sized
J: TRBJ1-3

CDR3: CASTSGRGYTF
V: TRBV7-9
size: .
J: TRBJ1-2

CDR3: CASSLSPNTYEQYF
V: TRBV27
size: medium-sized
J: TRBJ2-7

CDR3: CASSYGGTGQRYTF
V: TRBV6-2/TRBV6-3
size: medium-sized
J: TRBJ1-2

CDR3: CSARANLGVGADTQYF
V: TRBV20-1
size: .
J: TRBJ2-3

CDR3: CASSIGLGAGNQPQHF
V: TRBV19
size: medium-sized
J: TRBJ1-5

CDR3: CASSETRRETQYF
V: TRBV6-1
size: medium-sized
J: TRBJ2-5

CDR3: CASSITGYPYEQYF
V: TRBV19
size: medium-sized
J: TRBJ2-7

CDR3: CAWSVQTGPNTEAFF
V: TRBV30
size: .
J: TRBJ1-1

CDR3: CASSLNRAGEQFF
V: TRBV7-2
size: .
J: TRBJ2-1

CDR3: CAWGANRPNYEQYF
V: TRBV30
size: .
J: TRBJ2-7

CDR3: CASSHLVRGAEAFF
V: TRBV7-2
size: .
J: TRBJ1-1

CDR3: CASSSAGTLISEQFF
V: TRBV12-3/TRBV12-4
size: medium-sized
J: TRBJ2-1

CDR3: CASSQGQVNVNTEAFF
V: TRBV18
size: .
J: TRBJ1-1

CDR3: CAISLQGKPYEQYF
V: TRBV10-3
size: medium-sized
J: TRBJ2-7

CDR3: CASTQMWGGSYNEQFF
V: TRBV19
size: medium-sized
J: TRBJ2-1